Listed here are 10 T cell receptor beta chains from one sample, sequenced in a study of post-analysis software for immune sequencing data. Study conclusions and caveats: Four or five TRBV segments, including TRBV5-6, TRBV5-1 and TRBV20-1, were more frequent in patients than controls.

Their antigens remain unidentified. Incorporated into the TCR beta cDNA libraries were unique molecular identifiers, which served to reduce PCR and sequencing biases. TCRdb recomputed calls from the PCR reads with MiXCR, one row per CDR3 protein. Among about 820,000 distinct CDR3 sequences listed, 53% were seen once. Input material: blood. Source of these receptors: a girl between 5 and 17 years old with multiple sclerosis.

This clonotype was seen once. This chain joins TRBV7-8 and TRBJ2-3; 11 bases line up with TRBD2. The junction had 6 bases not matched to a gene; V was cut back by 2 bases and J by 2 bases. Looked up from germline, CDR1 is SGHVS and CDR2 is FQNEAQ. This CDR3 is 17 amino acids long. Here the CDR3 DNA reads TGTGCCAGCAGCTTACCGACTAGCGGGATAAACACAGATACGCAGTATTTT. Its translation is CASSLPTSGINTDTQYF.

The V call is TRBV7-2, the J call TRBJ2-5; the D gene is possibly TRBD2 (6 bases). Germline V CDR1 and CDR2: SGHTA, FQGNSA. Trimming pared 6 bases from V and 5 bases from J, leaving 16 bases between. This CDR3 has 14 residues. The CDR3 bases are TGTGCCAGCAGTTTGCGCGGGGCACGGGAGACCCAGTACTTC. Its protein product is CASSLRGARETQYF.

The chain uses TRBV29-1 and TRBJ1-1; D gene uncertain. The CDR3 runs to 15 residues. V lost 0 bases and J 6 bases, leaving 17 bases between the germline ends. Germline CDR1 is SQVTM and CDR2 is ANQGSEA. In nucleotides, the CDR3 is TGCAGCGTTGAAGATCTTCCCGGTGAGCGGGCTGAAGCTTTCTTT. It is translated as CSVEDLPGERAEAFF. The full variable domain, completed using reference TRBV29-1 and TRBJ1-1, is SAVISQKPSRDICQRGTSLTIQCQVDSQVTMMFWYRQQPGQSLTLIATANQGSEATYESGFVIDKFPISRPNLTFSTLTVSNMSPEDSSIYLCSVEDLPGERAEAFFGQGTRLTVV.

This clonotype has a handful of counts. V and J are TRBV5-5 and TRBJ1-5, with TRBD1 as a possible D gene (6 bases). Germline V gives CDR1 SGHKS, CDR2 YYEKEE (reference sequence). The V end was cut by 2 bases, the J end by 6 bases, with 6 bases between. This CDR3 region has 12 residues. This CDR3 reads CASSLQGQPQHF. The CDR3 DNA reads TGTGCCAGCAGCTTACAGGGTCAGCCCCAGCATTTT. Together with reference TRBV5-5 and TRBJ1-5, the CDR3 gives the full variable domain: DAGVTQSPTHLIKTRGQQVTLRCSPISGHKSVSWYQQVLGQGPQFIFQYYEKEERGRGNFPDRFSARQFPNYSSELNVNALLLGDSALYLCASSLQGQPQHFGDGTRLSIL.

This rearrangement joins TRBV7-9 to TRBJ2-5, with 7 bases matching TRBD2. V trimming: 5 bases; J trimming: 1 base; junction bases outside the gene matches: 4. The CDR3 is 14 amino acids. Germline V gene data show CDR1 as SEHNR and CDR2 as FQNEAQ (reference sequence). The chain's CDR3 is CASSGWTSQETQYF. The CDR3 coding sequence is TGTGCCAGCAGCGGCTGGACTAGCCAAGAGACCCAGTACTTC.

The genes are TRBV14 and TRBJ1-2, with D perhaps TRBD1 (5 bases). The CDR3 covers 17 residues. Trimming took 0 bases from V and 0 from J, leaving 14 bases between them. Germline V gene sequence: CDR1 SGHDN, CDR2 FVKESK. This chain's CDR3 is CASSQDIRGRANYGYTF. The CDR3 nucleotides read TGTGCCAGCAGCCAAGATATCCGGGGGAGAGCTAACTATGGCTACACCTTC.

The chain is built from TRBV28 and TRBJ2-3; 8 bases fit TRBD1. Per germline, CDR1 MDHEN and CDR2 SYDVKM. The CDR3 runs 16 residues. V dropped 7 bases and J dropped 0; count of bases not matched to a gene: 9. Here the CDR3 reads CASTPQGTGSTDTQYF. CDR3 coding DNA: TGTGCCAGCACCCCGCAAGGGACAGGTAGCACAGATACGCAGTATTTT.

This clonotype turned up a few times. The gene calls are TRBV20-1 and TRBJ2-5; a possible D gene is TRBD1 (6 bases). The V end lost 2 bases, the J end lost 0 bases, and 13 bases lay between the germline ends. Per the germline V gene, CDR1 is DFQATT and CDR2 is SNEGSKA (reference sequence). The CDR3 totals 15 residues. CDR3 coding DNA: TGCAGTGCTAGACGGATGAGGGGGTACCAAGAGACCCAGTACTTC. Translated: CSARRMRGYQETQYF.

The CDR3: CASSLVKGEQFF. CDR3 sequence (DNA): TGTGCCAGCAGTTTAGTCAAGGGTGAGCAGTTCTTC. The chain uses TRBV12-3 or TRBV12-4 and TRBJ2-1; D is unresolved. This CDR3 contains 12 residues. The V gene lost 1 base and the J gene lost 9 bases, with 7 bases spanning the gap.

The CDR3 region has the DNA TGCGCCAGCGGGGGGGACAGGGGAGCAGATACGCAGTATTTT. This translates into CASGGDRGADTQYF. The chain links TRBV5-1 to TRBJ2-3; 10 bases map to TRBD1. This CDR3 has 14 amino acids. From germline, CDR1 is SGHRS and CDR2 YFSETQ. After removal of 7 bases from V and 4 bases from J, the junction contained 6 bases not matched to a gene.